This TCR beta chain was recorded in a study of blood T cell repertoires in COVID-19. Across the whole study: Material from acute and convalescent COVID-19 was sourced from the United States, Italy and Spain. The cDNA or gDNA used as material had been derived from T cells, B-cell-depleted T cells, or PBMCs.

This clone was seen a single time. The CDR3 has 15 residues. Trimming removed 6 bases from V and 0 bases from J, with 12 bases in between. Per the germline V gene, CDR1 is SEHNR and CDR2 is FQNEAQ (reference sequence). Original handling: Counts of nucleated cells, estimated from reference gene primer amplification, were obtained. Profiling relied on immunoSEQ multiplex PCR, and the TCRdb table lists in-frame clones only, not all of them. V and J calls and clone size are those listed in that table; D and trimming were worked out from the DNA. The sample holds 200,000 to 300,000 clones, about 83% seen once.

The origin of this receptor is a man aged 50 to 59 with acute or convalescent COVID-19. Sequences were obtained from peripheral blood. The gene calls are TRBV7-9 and TRBJ2-1, with a weak D call TRBD2 (6 bases). The CDR3 DNA reads as TGTGCCAGCAGGCGGGACCTTAGCTCCTACAATGAGCAGTTCTTC. It is translated as CASRRDLSSYNEQFF.